The 3 T cell receptor beta chains listed next were all sequenced from one sample in a study of T cells in Graves' hyperthyroidism and ophthalmopathy. Amplified TCR beta CDR3 regions came from RNA transcripts. The HTBI primer set was used in a first-round RT-PCR of the TCR CDR3. MiXCR was run by TCRdb on the multiplex PCR reads, yielding one entry per CDR3 protein. The data contain about 480,000 distinct CDR3 sequences, around 22% of them seen just once; the ten biggest clones take up around 11%. Sequenced material: blood. The receptors derive from a woman in her twenties or thirties with Graves' ophthalmopathy.

This clonotype was counted ten times or more. V is TRBV2 and J is TRBJ1-5; TRBD1 is a possible D gene (6 bases). From germline, CDR1 is SNHLY and CDR2 FYNNEI. The CDR3 sequence is 14 residues long. The V and J ends lost 5 bases and 5 bases respectively, with 13 bases between them. CDR3 sequence: CASSFGQLYQPQHF. CDR3 in DNA: TGTGCCAGCAGTTTCGGACAGTTATATCAGCCCCAGCATTTT.

The sample holds many counts of this clonotype. The V and J genes are TRBV6-7 and TRBJ2-7; TRBD2 might be the D (5 bases). TRBV6-7 is placed among ORFs of uncertain function. CDR3 length equals 16 residues. The V end lost 6 bases, the J end lost 5 bases, and 23 bases lay between the germline ends. This CDR3 is CASRPTGRGGWHEQYF. In nucleotides, the CDR3 is TGTGCCAGCAGACCGACTGGGAGAGGAGGTTGGCACGAGCAGTACTTC.

The chain couples TRBV25-1 to TRBJ2-7; D not certain. V was pared by 4 bases and J by 9 bases, with 10 bases between. The CDR3 loop spans 11 amino acids. CDR1 and CDR2 from the germline V gene are MGHDK and SYGVNS. As DNA, the CDR3 is TGTGCCAGCAGTGGGATTGTGGGGCAGTACTTC. The encoded protein is CASSGIVGQYF.